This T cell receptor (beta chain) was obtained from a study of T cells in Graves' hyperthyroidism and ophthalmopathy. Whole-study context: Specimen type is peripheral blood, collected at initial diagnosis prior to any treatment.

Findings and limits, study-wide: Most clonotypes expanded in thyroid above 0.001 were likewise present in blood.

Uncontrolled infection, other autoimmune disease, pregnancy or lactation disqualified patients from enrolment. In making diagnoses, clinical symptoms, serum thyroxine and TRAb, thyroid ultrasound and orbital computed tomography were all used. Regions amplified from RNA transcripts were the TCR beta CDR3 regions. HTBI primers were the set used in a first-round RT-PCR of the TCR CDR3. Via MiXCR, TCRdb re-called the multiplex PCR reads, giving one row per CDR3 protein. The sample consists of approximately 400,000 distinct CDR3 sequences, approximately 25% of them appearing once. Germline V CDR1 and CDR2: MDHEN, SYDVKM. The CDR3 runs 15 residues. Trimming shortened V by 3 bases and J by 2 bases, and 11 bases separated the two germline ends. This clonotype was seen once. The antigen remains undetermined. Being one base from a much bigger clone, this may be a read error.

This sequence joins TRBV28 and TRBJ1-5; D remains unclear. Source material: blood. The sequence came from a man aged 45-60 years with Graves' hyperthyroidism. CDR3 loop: CASSFDGLGNQPQHF. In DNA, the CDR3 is TGTGCCAGCAGTTTCGACGGGTTGGGCAATCAGCCCCAGCATTTT.